This T cell receptor (beta chain) stems from a study of OX40 agonist ivuxolimab in advanced cancers. Study at large: Of the participants, under 50% had some prior anti-PD-1, anti-PD-L1 or anti-CTLA-4 therapy, which was allowed. Three dose-escalation patients had partial responses: one with hepatocellular carcinoma and two with cutaneous melanoma.

The CDR3 has 17 amino acids. The germline V gene encodes CDR1 SEHNR and CDR2 FQNEAQ (reference sequence). V lost 5 bases to trimming and J lost 3 bases; unmatched junction nucleotides: 9. The data were produced by immunoSEQ multiplex PCR, yet TCRdb's version contains in-frame clones alone and is incomplete. The repertoire consists of 55,000 or so clones, with 87% occurring once and the leading ten covering approximately 16%. The receptor was isolated from an adult with an advanced solid tumor such as melanoma, head and neck, liver or kidney cancer. The chain recombines TRBV7-9 with TRBJ2-3; 12 bases match TRBD2. The specimen was CD4+ or CD8+ T cells sorted from blood, collected in a trial of the OX40 agonist ivuxolimab. The CDR3: CASSPGLAGSRTDTQYF. As DNA, the CDR3 is TGTGCCAGCAGCCCCGGACTAGCGGGAAGTCGGACAGATACGCAGTATTTT.